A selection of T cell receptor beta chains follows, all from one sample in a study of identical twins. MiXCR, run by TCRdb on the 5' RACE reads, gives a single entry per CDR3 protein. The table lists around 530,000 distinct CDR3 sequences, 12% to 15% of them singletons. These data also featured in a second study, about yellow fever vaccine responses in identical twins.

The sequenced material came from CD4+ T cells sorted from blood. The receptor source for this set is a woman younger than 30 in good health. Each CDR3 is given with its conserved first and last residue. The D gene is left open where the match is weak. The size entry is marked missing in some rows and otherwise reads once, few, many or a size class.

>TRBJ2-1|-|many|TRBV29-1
TGCAGCGTTGTTGAGGGCCCGAGCTCCTACAATGAGCAGTTCTTC
CSVVEGPSSYNEQFF
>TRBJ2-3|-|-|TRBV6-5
TGTGCCAGCAGTTACGGGCCGCTCACAGATACGCAGTATTTT
CASSYGPLTDTQYF
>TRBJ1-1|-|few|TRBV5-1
TGCGCCAGCAGCTTTTCGGGGTCCTGGAACACTGAAGCTTTCTTT
CASSFSGSWNTEAFF
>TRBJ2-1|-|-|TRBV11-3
TGTGCCAGCAGAGCCGGGGAGAGCTCCTACAATGAGCAGTTCTTC
CASRAGESSYNEQFF
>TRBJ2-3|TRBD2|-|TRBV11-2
TGTGCCAGCAGCCCCGCGGGAGTTGGCACGCAGTATTTT
CASSPAGVGTQYF
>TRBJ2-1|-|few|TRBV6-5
TGTGCCAGCAGTTTTCAGGCGAGGGTGTACAATGAGCAGTTCTTC
CASSFQARVYNEQFF
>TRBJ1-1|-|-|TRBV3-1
TGTGCCAGCAGCCAAACCTCTTCTGAAGCTTTCTTT
CASSQTSSEAFF
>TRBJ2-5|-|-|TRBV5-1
TGCGCCAGCAGCTTGGAGGGTCCCCGCCAAGAGACCCAGTACTTC
CASSLEGPRQETQYF
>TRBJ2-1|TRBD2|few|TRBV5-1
TGCGCCAGCAGCTTCGGCGGGAGCAGCGGTGAGCAGTTCTTC
CASSFGGSSGEQFF
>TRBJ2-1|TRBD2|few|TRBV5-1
TGCGCCAGCAGCCCGGGGGGGCTCGTCAATGAGCAGTTCTTC
CASSPGGLVNEQFF
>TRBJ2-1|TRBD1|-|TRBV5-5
TGTGCCAGCAGCCTGCTACAGGGGGCGAGAACCTACAATGAGCAGTTCTTC
CASSLLQGARTYNEQFF
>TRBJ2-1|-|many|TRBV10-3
TGTGCCATCAGTGAGTCTACAGGGCATGAGCAGTTCTTC
CAISESTGHEQFF
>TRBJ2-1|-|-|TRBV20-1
TGCAGTGCTAGAGATCCGCTAGCCGACTCCTACAATGAGCAGTTCTTC
CSARDPLADSYNEQFF
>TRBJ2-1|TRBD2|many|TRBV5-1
TGCGCCAGCACCCAGACTAGCGGGAGGGCCAGTTTCTTTAATGAGCAGTTCTTC
CASTQTSGRASFFNEQFF
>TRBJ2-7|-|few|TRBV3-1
TGTGCCAGCAGCCAAGGACACCCGCCCTACGAGCAGTACTTC
CASSQGHPPYEQYF
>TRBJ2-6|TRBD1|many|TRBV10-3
TGTGCCATCAGTGAAACAGGGGTCAACTCTGGGGCCAACGTCCTGACTTTC
CAISETGVNSGANVLTF
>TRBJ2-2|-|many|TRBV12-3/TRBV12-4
TGTGCCAGCAGTCTCAGGACTCGTACCGGGGAGCTGTTTTTT
CASSLRTRTGELFF
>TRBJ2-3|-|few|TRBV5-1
TGCGCCAGCAGCTTGGGTGTGGGCACAGATACGCAGTATTTT
CASSLGVGTDTQYF
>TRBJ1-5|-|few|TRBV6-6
TGTGCCAGCAGCCCTCTTCCAGCCCAGCATTTT
CASSPLPAQHF
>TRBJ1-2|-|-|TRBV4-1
TGCGCCAGCAGCTCAACCGGTATCAACTATGGCTACACCTTC
CASSSTGINYGYTF
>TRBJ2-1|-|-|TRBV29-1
TGCAGCGCCGAGGGGGAGTTCGATGAGCAGTTCTTC
CSAEGEFDEQFF
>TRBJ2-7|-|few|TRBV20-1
TGCAGTGCTAGAGATCACCCCGAGCAGTACTTC
CSARDHPEQYF
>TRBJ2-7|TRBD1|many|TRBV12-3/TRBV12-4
TGTGCCAGCAGTTTACACAGGGGGCTAGGGAACGAGCAGTACTTC
CASSLHRGLGNEQYF
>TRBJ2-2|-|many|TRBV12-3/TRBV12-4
TGTGCCACCACTCGGGACTCCACCGGGGAGCTGTTTTTT
CATTRDSTGELFF